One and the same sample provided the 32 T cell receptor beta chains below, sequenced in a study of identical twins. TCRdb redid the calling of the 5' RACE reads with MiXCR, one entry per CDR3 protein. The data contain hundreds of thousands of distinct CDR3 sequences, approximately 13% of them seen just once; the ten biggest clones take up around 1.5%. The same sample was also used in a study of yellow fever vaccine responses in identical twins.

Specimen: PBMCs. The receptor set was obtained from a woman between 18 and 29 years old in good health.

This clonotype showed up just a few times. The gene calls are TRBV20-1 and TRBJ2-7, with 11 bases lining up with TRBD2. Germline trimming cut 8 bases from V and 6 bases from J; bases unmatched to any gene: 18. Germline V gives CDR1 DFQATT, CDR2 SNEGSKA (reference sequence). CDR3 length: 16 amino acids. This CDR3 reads CSPVLGTSGKFSEQYV. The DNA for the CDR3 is TGCAGTCCAGTACTCGGGACTAGCGGCAAGTTTTCCGAGCAGTACGTC.

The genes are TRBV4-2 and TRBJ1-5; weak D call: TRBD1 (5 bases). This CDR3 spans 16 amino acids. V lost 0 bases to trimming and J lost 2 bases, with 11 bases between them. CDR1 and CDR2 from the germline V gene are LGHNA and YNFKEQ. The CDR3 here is CASSQESGGGNQPQHF. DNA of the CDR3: TGTGCCAGCAGCCAAGAGAGTGGGGGTGGCAATCAGCCCCAGCATTTT.

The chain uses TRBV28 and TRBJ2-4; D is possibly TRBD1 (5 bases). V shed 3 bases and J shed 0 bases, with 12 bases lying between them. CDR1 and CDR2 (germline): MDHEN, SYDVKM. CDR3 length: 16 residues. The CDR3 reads CASSFPTDLAKNIQYF. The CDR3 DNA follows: TGTGCCAGCAGTTTTCCGACAGACCTAGCCAAAAACATTCAGTACTTC.

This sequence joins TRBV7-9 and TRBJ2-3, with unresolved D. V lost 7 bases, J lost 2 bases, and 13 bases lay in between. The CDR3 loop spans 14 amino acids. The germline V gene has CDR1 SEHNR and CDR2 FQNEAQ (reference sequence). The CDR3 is CASTTEVITDTQYF. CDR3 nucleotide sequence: TGTGCCAGCACCACAGAGGTTATCACAGATACGCAGTATTTT.

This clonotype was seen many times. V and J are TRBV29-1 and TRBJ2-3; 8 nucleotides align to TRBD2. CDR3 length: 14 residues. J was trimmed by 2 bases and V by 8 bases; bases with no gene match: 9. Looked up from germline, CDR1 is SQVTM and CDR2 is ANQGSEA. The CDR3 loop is CSIGGGQVTDTQYF. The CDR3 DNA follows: TGCAGCATCGGGGGGGGCCAGGTCACAGATACGCAGTATTTT.

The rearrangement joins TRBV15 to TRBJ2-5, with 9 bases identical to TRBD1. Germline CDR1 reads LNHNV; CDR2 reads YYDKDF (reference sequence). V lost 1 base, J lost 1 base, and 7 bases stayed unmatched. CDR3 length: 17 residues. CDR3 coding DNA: TGTGCCACCAGCAGAGGGCTCGGGACAGGGTCCCAAGAGACCCAGTACTTC. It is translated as CATSRGLGTGSQETQYF.

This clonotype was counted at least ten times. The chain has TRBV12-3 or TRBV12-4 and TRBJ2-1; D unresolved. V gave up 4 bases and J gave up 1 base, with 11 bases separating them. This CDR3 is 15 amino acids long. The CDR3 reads CASSSPSISYNEQFF. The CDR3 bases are TGTGCCAGCAGTTCTCCTAGTATTTCCTACAATGAGCAGTTCTTC.

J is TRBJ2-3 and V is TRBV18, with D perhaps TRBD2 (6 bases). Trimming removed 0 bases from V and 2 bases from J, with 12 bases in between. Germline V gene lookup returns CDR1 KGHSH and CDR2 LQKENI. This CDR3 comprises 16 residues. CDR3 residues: CASSPPVGGNTDTQYF. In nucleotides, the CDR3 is TGTGCCAGCTCACCACCGGTTGGAGGGAACACAGATACGCAGTATTTT.

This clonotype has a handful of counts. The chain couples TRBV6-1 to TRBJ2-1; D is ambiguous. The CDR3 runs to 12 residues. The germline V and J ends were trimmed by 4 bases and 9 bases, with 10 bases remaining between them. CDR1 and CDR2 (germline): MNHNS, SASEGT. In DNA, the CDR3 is TGTGCCAGCAGTGTCCAGAGTAGTGAGCAGTTCTTC. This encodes CASSVQSSEQFF.

As DNA, the CDR3 is TGCGCCAGCAGCCAACCAACTAGGGGCTCCTACGAGCAGTACTTC. Protein sequence: CASSQPTRGSYEQYF. The gene calls are TRBV4-1 and TRBJ2-7; D tentatively fits TRBD1 or TRBD2 (5 bases each). Trimming cost V 2 bases and J 0 bases, with 11 bases left between them. The CDR3 length is 15 residues. Germline V lookup: CDR1 MGHRA, CDR2 YSYEKL.

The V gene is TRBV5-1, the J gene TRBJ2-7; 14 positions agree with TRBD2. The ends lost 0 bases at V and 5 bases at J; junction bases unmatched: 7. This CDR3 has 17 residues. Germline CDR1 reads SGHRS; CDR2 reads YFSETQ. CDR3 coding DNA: TGCGCCAGCAGCTTGGGGGGGACTAGCGGGAGTAATCACGAGCAGTACTTC. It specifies CASSLGGTSGSNHEQYF.

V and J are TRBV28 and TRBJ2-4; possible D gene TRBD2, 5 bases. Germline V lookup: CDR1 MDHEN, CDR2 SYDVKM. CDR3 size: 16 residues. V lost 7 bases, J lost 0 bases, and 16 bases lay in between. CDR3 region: CASTESRLAAKNIQYF. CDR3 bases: TGTGCCAGCACCGAATCGCGGCTAGCAGCCAAAAACATTCAGTACTTC. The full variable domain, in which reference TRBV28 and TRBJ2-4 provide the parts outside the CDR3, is DVKVTQSSRYLVKRTGEKVFLECVQDMDHENMFWYRQDPGLGLRLIYFSYDVKMKEKGDIPEGYSVSREKKERFSLILESASTNQTSMYLCASTESRLAAKNIQYFGAGTRLSVL.

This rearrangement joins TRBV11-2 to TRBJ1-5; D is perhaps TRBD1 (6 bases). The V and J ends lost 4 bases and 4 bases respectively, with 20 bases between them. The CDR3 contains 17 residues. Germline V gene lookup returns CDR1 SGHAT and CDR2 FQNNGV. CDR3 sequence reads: CASSWGGGQVANQPQHF. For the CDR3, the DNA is TGTGCCAGCAGCTGGGGGGGGGGACAAGTAGCGAATCAGCCCCAGCATTTT.

CDR3 bases: TGCAGTGCAACCGGACTAGCTGGGCGCCAAGAGACCCAGTACTTC. Protein sequence: CSATGLAGRQETQYF. The chain employs TRBV20-1 and TRBJ2-5; 8 nucleotides agree with TRBD2. Germline loops: CDR1 DFQATT, CDR2 SNEGSKA (reference sequence). This CDR3 comprises 15 residues. V was clipped by 6 bases and J by 1 base; unmatched bases: 10.

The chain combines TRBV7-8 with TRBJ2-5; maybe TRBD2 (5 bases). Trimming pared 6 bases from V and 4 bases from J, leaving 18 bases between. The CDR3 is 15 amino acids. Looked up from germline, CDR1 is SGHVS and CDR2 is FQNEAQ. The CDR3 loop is CASSLTTWTLETQYF. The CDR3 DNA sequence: TGTGCCAGCAGTCTTACGACGTGGACTCTAGAGACCCAGTACTTC. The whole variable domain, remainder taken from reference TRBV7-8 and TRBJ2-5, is GAGVSQSPRYKVAKRGQDVALRCDPISGHVSLFWYQQALGQGPEFLTYFQNEAQLDKSGLPSDRFFAERPEGSVSTLKIQRTQQEDSAVYLCASSLTTWTLETQYFGPGTRLLVL.

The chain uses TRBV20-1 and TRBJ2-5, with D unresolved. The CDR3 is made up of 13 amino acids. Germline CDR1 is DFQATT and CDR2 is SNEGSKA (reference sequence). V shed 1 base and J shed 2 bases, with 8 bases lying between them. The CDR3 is CSARATGQETQYF. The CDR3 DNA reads TGCAGTGCTAGAGCTACGGGTCAAGAGACCCAGTACTTC.

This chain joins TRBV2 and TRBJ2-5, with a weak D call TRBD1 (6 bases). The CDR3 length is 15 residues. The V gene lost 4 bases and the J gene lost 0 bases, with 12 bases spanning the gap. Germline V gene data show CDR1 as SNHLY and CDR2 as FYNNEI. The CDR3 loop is CASSANGQYQETQYF. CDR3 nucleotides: TGTGCCAGCAGTGCTAATGGACAGTACCAAGAGACCCAGTACTTC.

This CDR3 is CAISESRGQVAADTQYF. For the CDR3, the DNA is TGTGCCATCAGTGAGTCAAGGGGGCAAGTCGCCGCAGATACGCAGTATTTT. The chain uses TRBV10-3 and TRBJ2-3; 7 bases are shared with TRBD1. This CDR3 region has 17 residues. Germline CDR1 and CDR2: ENHRY and SYGVKD. J gave up 4 bases and V 0 bases, and 10 bases lay outside the gene matches.

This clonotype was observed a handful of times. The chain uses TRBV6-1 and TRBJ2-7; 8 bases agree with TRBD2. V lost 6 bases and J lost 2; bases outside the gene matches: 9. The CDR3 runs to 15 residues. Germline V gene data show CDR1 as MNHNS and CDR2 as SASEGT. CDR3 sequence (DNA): TGTGCCAGCAGGGTCAAAGCGGGAGCCCCCTACGAGCAGTACTTC. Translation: CASRVKAGAPYEQYF.

CDR3 nucleotide sequence: TGCGCCAGCAGCCCACTTGTGAGCGGGACGACCTACGAGCAGTACTTC. Protein product: CASSPLVSGTTYEQYF. This sequence joins TRBV5-1 and TRBJ2-7; 7 bases align to TRBD2. The CDR3 runs 16 residues. The V gene's germline CDR1 is SGHRS and CDR2 YFSETQ. Trimming at V came to 4 bases and at J to 2 bases, leaving 12 bases not matched to a gene. The whole variable domain, remainder taken from reference TRBV5-1 and TRBJ2-7, is KAGVTQTPRYLIKTRGQQVTLSCSPISGHRSVSWYQQTPGQGLQFLFEYFSETQRNKGNFPGRFSGRQFSNSRSEMNVSTLELGDSALYLCASSPLVSGTTYEQYFGPGTRLTVT.

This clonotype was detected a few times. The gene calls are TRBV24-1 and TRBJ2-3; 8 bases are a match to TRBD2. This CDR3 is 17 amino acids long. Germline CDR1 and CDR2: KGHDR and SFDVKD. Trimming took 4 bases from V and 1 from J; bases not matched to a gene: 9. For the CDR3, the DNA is TGTGCCACCAGTGACAAAATGGGACTAGTTGGCACAGATACGCAGTATTTT. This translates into CATSDKMGLVGTDTQYF.

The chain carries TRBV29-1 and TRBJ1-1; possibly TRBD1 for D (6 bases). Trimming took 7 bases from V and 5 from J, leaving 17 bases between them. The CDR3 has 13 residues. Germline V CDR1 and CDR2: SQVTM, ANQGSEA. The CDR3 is CSALDSLGTEAFF. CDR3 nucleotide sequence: TGCAGCGCCCTGGACAGTTTGGGGACTGAAGCTTTCTTT.

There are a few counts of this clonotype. The chain's CDR3 is CASSLVDRAGGMSEQFF. DNA for the CDR3: TGTGCCAGCAGTTTAGTGGACAGGGCCGGGGGAATGAGTGAGCAGTTCTTC. The chain uses TRBV12-3 or TRBV12-4 and TRBJ2-1; the match to TRBD1 covers 8 bases. J lost 9 bases, V lost 1 base, and 14 bases had no gene match. CDR3 size: 17 residues.

CDR3 region: CASSELAGGHEQFF. The CDR3 DNA sequence: TGTGCCAGCAGTGAACTAGCGGGGGGGCATGAGCAGTTCTTC. The V gene is TRBV2, the J gene TRBJ2-1; 12 bases are a match to TRBD2. The CDR3 contains 14 residues. In germline, CDR1 is SNHLY, CDR2 FYNNEI. V lost 2 bases to trimming and J lost 8 bases; unmatched junction nucleotides: 1.

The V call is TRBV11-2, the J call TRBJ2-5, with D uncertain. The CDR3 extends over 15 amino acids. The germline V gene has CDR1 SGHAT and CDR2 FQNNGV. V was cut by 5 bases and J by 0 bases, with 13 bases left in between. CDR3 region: CASSAQPPDQETQYF. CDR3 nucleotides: TGTGCCAGCAGCGCCCAGCCCCCTGACCAAGAGACCCAGTACTTC. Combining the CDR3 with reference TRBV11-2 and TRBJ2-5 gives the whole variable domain EAGVAQSPRYKIIEKRQSVAFWCNPISGHATLYWYQQILGQGPKLLIQFQNNGVVDDSQLPKDRFSAERLKGVDSTLKIQPAKLEDSAVYLCASSAQPPDQETQYFGPGTRLLVL.

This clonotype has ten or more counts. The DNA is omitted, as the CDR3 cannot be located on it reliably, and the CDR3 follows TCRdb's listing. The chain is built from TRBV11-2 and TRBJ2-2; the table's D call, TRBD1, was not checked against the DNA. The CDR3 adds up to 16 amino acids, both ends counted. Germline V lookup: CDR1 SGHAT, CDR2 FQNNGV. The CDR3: CASSSRTESAPGSCFF.

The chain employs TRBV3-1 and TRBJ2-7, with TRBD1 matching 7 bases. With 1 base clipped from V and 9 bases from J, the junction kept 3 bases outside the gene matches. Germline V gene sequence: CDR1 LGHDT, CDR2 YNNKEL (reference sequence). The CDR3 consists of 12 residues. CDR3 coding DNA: TGTGCCAGCAGCCAAGGGAGGACAGGGCAGTACGTC. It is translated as CASSQGRTGQYV.

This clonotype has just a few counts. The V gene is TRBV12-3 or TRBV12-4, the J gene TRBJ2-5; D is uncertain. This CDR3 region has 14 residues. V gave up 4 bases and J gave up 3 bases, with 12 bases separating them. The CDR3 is CASSSRPPEETQYF. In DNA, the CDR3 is TGTGCCAGCAGTTCCCGCCCGCCAGAAGAGACCCAGTACTTC.

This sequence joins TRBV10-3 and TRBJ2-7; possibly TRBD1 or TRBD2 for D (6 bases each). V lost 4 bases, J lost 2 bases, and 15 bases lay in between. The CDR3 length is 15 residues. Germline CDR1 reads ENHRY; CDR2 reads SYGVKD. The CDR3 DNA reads TGTGCCATCAGTGCGGGGGCCGGGGGAACCTACGAGCAGTACTTC. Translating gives CAISAGAGGTYEQYF.

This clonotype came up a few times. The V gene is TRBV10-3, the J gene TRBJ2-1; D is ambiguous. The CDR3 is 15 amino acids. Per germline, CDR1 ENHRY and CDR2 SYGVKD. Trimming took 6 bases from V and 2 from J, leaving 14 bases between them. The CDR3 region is CAIRQSVGPYNEQFF. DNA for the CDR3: TGTGCCATCAGGCAGTCGGTGGGCCCCTACAATGAGCAGTTCTTC.

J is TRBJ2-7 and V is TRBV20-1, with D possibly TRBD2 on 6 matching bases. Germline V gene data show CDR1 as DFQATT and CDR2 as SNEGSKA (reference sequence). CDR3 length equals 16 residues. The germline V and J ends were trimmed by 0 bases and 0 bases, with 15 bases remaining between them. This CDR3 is CSARDRLGLISYEQYF. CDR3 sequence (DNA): TGCAGTGCTAGAGACCGACTGGGACTGATCTCCTACGAGCAGTACTTC.

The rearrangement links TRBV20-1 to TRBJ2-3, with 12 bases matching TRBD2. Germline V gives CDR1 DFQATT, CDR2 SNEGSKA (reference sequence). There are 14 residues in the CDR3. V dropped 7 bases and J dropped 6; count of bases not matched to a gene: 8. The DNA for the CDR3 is TGCAGTGTTAGTAGGACTAGCGGGGCGGATACGCAGTATTTT. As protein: CSVSRTSGADTQYF.